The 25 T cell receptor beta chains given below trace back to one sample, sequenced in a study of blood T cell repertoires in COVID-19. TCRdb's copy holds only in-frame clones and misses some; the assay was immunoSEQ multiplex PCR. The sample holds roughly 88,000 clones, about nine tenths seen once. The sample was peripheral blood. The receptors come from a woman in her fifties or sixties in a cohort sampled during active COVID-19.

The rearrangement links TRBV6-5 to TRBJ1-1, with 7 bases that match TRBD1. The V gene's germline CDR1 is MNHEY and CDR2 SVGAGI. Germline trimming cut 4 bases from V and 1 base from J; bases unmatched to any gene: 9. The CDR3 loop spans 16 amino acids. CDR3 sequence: CASSSDRVRENTEAFF. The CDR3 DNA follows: TGTGCCAGCAGTTCCGACAGGGTACGAGAGAACACTGAAGCTTTCTTT.

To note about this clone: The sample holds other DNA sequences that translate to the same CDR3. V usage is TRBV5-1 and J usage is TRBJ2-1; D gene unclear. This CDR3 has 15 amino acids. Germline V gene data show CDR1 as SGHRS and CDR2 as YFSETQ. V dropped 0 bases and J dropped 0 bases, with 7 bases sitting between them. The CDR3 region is CASSLDGSSYNEQFF. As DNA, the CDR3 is TGCGCCAGCAGCTTGGATGGTAGCTCCTACAATGAGCAGTTCTTC.

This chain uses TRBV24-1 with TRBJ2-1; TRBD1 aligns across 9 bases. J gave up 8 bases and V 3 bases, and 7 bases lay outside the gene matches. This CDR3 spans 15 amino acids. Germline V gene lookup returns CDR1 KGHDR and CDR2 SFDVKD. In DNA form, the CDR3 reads TGTGCCACCAGTGATGAGGGACAGGGATTGGATGAGCAGTTCTTC. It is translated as CATSDEGQGLDEQFF.

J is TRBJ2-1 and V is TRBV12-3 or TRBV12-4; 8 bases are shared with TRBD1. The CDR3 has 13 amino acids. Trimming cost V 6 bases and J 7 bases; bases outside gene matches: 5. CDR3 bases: TGTGCCAGCAGAAGGACAGGGAGGAATGAGCAGTTCTTC. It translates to CASRRTGRNEQFF.

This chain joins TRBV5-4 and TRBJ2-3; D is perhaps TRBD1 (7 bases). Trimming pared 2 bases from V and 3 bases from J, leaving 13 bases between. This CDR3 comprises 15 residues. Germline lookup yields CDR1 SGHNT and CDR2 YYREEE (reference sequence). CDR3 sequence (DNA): TGTGCCAGCAGCTTTGGAGGGGGCGGGACAGATACGCAGTATTTT. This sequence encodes CASSFGGGGTDTQYF.

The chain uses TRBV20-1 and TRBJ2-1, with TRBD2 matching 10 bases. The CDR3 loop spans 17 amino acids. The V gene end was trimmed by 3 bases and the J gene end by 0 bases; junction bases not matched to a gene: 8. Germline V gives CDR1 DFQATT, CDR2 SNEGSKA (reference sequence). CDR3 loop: CSASGVERGGSYNEQFF. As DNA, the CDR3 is TGCAGTGCTAGTGGAGTTGAGCGGGGGGGCTCCTACAATGAGCAGTTCTTC.

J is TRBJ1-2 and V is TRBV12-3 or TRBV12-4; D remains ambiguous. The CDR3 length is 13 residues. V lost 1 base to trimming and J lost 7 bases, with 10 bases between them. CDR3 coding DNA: TGTGCCAGCAGTTTAGTTAGTGGCGGTGGCTACACCTTC. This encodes CASSLVSGGGYTF.

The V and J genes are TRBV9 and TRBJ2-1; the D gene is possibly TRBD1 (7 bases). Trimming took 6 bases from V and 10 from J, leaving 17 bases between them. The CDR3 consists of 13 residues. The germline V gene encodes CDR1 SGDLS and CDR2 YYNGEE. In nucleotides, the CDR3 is TGTGCCAGCACAGGACAGGCGGGAAGAGAGCAGTTCTTC. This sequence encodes CASTGQAGREQFF.

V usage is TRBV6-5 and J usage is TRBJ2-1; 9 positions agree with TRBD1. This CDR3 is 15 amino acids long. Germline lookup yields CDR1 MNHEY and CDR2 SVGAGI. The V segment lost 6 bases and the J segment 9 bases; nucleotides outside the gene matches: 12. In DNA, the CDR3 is TGTGCCAGCAGCCCGGGACAGGGCGGTATTAGTGAGCAGTTCTTC. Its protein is CASSPGQGGISEQFF.

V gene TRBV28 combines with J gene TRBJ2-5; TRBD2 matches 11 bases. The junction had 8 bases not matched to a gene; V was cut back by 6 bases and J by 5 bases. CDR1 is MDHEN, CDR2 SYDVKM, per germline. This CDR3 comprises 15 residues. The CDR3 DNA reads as TGTGCCAGCAGCTCAGTAGCGGGAGGGCGGGAGACCCAGTACTTC. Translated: CASSSVAGGRETQYF.

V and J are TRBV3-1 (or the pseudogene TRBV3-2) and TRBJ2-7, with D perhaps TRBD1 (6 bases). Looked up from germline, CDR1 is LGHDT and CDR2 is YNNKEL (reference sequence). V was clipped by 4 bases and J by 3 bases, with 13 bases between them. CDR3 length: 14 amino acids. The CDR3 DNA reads TGTGCCAGCAGCCGATCCGGGACATTCTACGAGCAGTACTTC. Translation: CASSRSGTFYEQYF.

The CDR3 DNA sequence: TGTGCCAGCTCACCACAGCAGGGGGCGCGAGGCACTGAAGCTTTCTTT. It translates to CASSPQQGARGTEAFF. The chain combines TRBV18 with TRBJ1-1, with 8 bases aligning to TRBD1. J was trimmed by 4 bases and V by 1 base; bases with no gene match: 8. Germline CDR1 and CDR2: KGHSH and LQKENI. The CDR3 has 16 amino acids.

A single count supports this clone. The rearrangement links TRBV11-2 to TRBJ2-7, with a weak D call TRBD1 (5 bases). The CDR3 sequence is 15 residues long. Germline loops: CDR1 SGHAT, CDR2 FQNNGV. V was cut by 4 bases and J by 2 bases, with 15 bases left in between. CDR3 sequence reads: CASSWGTGRTYEQYF. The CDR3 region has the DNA TGTGCCAGCAGCTGGGGCACAGGAAGAACCTACGAGCAGTACTTC.

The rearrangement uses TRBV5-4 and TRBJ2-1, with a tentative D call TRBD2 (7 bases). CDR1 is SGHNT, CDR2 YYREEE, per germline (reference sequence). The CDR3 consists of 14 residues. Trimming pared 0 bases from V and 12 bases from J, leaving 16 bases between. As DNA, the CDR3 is TGTGCCAGCAGCTTGGGGCAGGGGAGGGGCGCGCAGTTCTTC. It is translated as CASSLGQGRGAQFF.

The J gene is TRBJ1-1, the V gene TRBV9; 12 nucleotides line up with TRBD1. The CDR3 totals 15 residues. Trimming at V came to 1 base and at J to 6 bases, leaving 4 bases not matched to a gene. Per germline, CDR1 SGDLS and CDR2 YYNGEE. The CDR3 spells CASSVTGTGGPEAFF. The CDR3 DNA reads TGTGCCAGCAGCGTAACCGGGACAGGGGGCCCTGAAGCTTTCTTT.

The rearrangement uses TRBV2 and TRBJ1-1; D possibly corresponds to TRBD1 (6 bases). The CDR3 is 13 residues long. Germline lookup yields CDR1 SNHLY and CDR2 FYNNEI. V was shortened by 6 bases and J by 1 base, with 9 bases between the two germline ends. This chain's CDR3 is CASSGQQNTEAFF. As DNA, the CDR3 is TGTGCCAGCAGCGGACAGCAGAACACTGAAGCTTTCTTT.

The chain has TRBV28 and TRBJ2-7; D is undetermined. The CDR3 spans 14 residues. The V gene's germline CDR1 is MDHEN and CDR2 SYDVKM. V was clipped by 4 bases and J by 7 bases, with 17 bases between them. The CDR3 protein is CASSSYEATAEQYF. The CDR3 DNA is TGTGCCAGCAGTTCTTACGAAGCCACAGCAGAGCAGTACTTC.

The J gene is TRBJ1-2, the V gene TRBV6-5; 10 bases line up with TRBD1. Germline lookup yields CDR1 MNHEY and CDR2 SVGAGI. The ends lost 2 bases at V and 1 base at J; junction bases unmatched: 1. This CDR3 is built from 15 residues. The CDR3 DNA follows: TGTGCCAGCAGTTACGGGACAGGGGTTAACTATGGCTACACCTTC. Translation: CASSYGTGVNYGYTF.

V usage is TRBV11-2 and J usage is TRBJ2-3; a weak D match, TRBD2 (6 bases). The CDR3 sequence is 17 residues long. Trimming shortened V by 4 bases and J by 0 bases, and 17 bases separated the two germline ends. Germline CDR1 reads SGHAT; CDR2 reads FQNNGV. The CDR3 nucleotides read TGTGCCAGCAGCTCCCTAGTTGGCGGGGCGAGCACAGATACGCAGTATTTT. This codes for CASSSLVGGASTDTQYF.

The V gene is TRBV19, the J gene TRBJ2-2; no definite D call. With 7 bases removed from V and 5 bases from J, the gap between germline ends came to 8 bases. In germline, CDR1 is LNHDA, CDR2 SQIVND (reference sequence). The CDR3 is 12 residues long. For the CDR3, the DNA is TGTGCCAGTACTCTTTTGACCGGGGAGCTGTTTTTT. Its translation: CASTLLTGELFF.

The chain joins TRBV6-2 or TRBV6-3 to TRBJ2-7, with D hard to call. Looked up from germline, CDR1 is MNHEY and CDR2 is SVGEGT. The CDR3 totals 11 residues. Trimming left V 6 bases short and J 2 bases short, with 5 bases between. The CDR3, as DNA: TGTGCCAGCAGCCGTACCTACGAGCAGTACTTC. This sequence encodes CASSRTYEQYF.

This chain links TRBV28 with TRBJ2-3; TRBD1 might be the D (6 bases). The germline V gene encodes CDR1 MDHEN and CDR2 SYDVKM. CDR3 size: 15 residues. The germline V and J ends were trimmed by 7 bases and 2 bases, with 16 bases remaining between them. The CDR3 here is CASTTGQSLTDTQYF. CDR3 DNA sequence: TGTGCCAGCACCACAGGACAGTCCCTCACAGATACGCAGTATTTT.

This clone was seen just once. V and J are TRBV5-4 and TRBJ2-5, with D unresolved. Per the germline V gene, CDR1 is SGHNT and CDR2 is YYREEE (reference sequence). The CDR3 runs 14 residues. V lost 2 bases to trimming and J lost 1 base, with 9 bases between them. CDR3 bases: TGTGCCAGCAGCTTTCACAGCCTCCAAGAGACCCAGTACTTC. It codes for CASSFHSLQETQYF.

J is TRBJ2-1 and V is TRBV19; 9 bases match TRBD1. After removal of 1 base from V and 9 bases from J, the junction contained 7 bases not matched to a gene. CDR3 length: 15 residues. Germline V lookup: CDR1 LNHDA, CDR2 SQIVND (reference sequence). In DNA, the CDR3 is TGTGCCAGTAGTATAGGGACAGGGGTCCTTGGTGAGCAGTTCTTC. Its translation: CASSIGTGVLGEQFF.

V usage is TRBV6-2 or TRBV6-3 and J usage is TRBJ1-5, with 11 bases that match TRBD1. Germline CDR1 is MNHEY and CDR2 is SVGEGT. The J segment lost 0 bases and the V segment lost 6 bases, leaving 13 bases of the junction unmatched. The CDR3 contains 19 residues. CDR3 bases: TGTGCCAGCAGCCTCGCACGTAGGACAGGGGGCATTAGCAATCAGCCCCAGCATTTT. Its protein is CASSLARRTGGISNQPQHF.